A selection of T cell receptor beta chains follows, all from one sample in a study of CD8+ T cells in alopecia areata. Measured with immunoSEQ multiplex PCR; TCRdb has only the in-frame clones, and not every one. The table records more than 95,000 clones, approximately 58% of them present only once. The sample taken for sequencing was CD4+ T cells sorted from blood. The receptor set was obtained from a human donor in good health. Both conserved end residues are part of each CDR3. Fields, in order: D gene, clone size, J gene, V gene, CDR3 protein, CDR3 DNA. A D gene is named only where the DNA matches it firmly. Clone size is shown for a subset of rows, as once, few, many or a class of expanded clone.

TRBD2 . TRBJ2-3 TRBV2 CASSPGGPTTDTQYF TGTGCCAGCTCTCCGGGGGGGCCTACGACAGATACGCAGTATTTT
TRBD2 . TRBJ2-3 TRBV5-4 CASTETSGSWDTQYF TGTGCCAGCACCGAGACTAGCGGAAGTTGGGATACGCAGTATTTT
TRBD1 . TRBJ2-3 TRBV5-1 CASTRQGGTDTQYF TGCGCCAGCACGCGACAGGGGGGCACAGATACGCAGTATTTT
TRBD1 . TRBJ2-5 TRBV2 CASSVEGQLSQETQYF TGTGCCAGCAGTGTTGAGGGACAGCTCTCCCAAGAGACCCAGTACTTC
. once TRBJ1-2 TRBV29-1 CSGGQLGVESGYTF TGCAGCGGCGGACAGCTGGGTGTTGAGTCTGGCTACACCTTC
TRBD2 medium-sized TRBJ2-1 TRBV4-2 CASSPGGSGDNEQFF TGTGCCAGCAGCCCCGGCGGTAGCGGGGATAATGAGCAGTTCTTC
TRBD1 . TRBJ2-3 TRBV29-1 CSGLRGPPDTQYF TGCAGCGGGCTCAGGGGGCCCCCAGATACGCAGTATTTT
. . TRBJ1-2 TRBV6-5 CASSSGTWSGYTF TGTGCCAGCAGCTCTGGGACTTGGTCTGGCTACACCTTC
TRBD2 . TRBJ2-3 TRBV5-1 CASSLAVASGATDTQYF TGCGCCAGCAGCTTGGCCGTGGCTAGCGGGGCCACAGATACGCAGTATTTT
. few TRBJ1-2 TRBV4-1 CASSQDRLGAYGYTF TGCGCCAGCAGCCAAGATAGGTTAGGAGCCTATGGCTACACCTTC
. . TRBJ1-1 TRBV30 CAWLPGKTTEAFF TGTGCCTGGCTACCGGGGAAGACCACTGAAGCTTTCTTT
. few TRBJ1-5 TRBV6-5 CASSEERANQPQHF TGTGCCAGCAGTGAAGAAAGGGCCAATCAGCCCCAGCATTTT
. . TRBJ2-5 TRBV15 CATSRDGIGVQYF TGTGCCACCAGCAGAGATGGGATCGGGGTCCAGTACTTC
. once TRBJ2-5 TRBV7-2 CASRTVGAPQETQYF TGTGCCAGCAGGACGGTGGGAGCGCCTCAAGAGACCCAGTACTTC
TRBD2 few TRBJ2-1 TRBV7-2 CASSLAQRDHYNEQFF TGTGCCAGCAGCTTAGCACAGCGGGATCACTACAATGAGCAGTTCTTC
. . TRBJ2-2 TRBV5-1 CASSTGTGNTGELFF TGCGCCAGCAGCACCGGTACAGGGAACACCGGGGAGCTGTTTTTT
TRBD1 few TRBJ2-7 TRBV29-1 CSAPGQGLDEQYF TGCAGCGCCCCGGGACAGGGTTTAGACGAGCAGTACTTC
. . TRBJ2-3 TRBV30 CAWSVSFTDTQYF TGTGCCTGGAGTGTGTCTTTCACAGATACGCAGTATTTT
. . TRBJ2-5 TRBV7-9 CASSLFKGPETQYF TGTGCCAGCAGCTTATTCAAGGGGCCCGAGACCCAGTACTTC
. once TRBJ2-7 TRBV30 CAWSDSGAEQYF TGTGCCTGGAGTGATTCAGGGGCCGAGCAGTACTTC
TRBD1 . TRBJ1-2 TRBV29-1 CSVSLDRSYGYTF TGCAGCGTTTCCTTGGACAGGAGCTATGGCTACACCTTC
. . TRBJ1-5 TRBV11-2 CASSLGSRVNQPQHF TGTGCCAGCAGCTTAGGGAGCAGGGTCAATCAGCCCCAGCATTTT
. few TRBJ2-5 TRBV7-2 CASSLGGNQETQYF TGTGCCAGCAGCTTAGGGGGGAATCAAGAGACCCAGTACTTC
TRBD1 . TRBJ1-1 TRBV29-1 CSAFDRGLNTEAFF TGCAGCGCCTTCGACAGGGGGTTGAACACTGAAGCTTTCTTT
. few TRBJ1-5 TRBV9 CASGPGGQARTQPQHF TGTGCCAGCGGTCCCGGGGGGCAGGCGCGAACTCAGCCCCAGCATTTT
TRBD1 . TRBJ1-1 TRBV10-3 CAISETDRQNTEAFF TGTGCCATCAGTGAGACGGACAGGCAGAACACTGAAGCTTTCTTT
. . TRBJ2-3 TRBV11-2 CASSLTGSSTDTQYF TGTGCCAGCAGCTTAACAGGTTCAAGCACAGATACGCAGTATTTT
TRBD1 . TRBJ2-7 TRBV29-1 CSVGTGGYEQYF TGCAGCGTAGGGACAGGGGGCTACGAGCAGTACTTC